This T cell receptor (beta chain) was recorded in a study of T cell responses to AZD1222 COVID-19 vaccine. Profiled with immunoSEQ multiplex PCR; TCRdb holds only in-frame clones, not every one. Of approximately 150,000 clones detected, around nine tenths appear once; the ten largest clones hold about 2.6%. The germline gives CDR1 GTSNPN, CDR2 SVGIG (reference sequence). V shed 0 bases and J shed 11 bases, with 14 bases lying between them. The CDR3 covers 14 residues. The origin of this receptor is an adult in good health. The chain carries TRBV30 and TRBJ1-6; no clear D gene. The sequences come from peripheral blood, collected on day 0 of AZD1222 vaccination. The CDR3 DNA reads TGTGCCTGGAGTGTAGGGCGCGAATTGGCACCCCTCCACTTT. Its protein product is CAWSVGRELAPLHF.